This TCR beta chain was obtained from a study of beta chain features in type 1 diabetes. Study-level results: For TCRB rearrangement, an influence of HLA type remained unresolved here. Type 1 diabetes patients had TCRB CDR3s that were shorter (moderately but significantly so) in all four CD4+ subsets.

The sequenced template was cDNA made from the entire isolated RNA. Profiling relied on immunoSEQ multiplex PCR, and the TCRdb table lists in-frame clones only, not all of them. The sample has under 950,000 clones, roughly a sixth seen once; the top ten hold 0.023%. The CDR3 totals 15 residues. The germline gives CDR1 SGHVS, CDR2 FNYEAQ. V was cut by 2 bases and J by 2 bases, with 12 bases left in between. A word on this clone: What it binds is not known.

The specimen sequenced was naive CD4+ T cells from blood. The J gene is TRBJ2-5, the V gene TRBV7-6; D call uncertain. The receptor was isolated from a woman aged 18 to 35 in good health. The CDR3 nucleotides read TGTGCCAGCAGCTTATATATCCTTCCGCAAGAGACCCAGTACTTC. Amino acids: CASSLYILPQETQYF.